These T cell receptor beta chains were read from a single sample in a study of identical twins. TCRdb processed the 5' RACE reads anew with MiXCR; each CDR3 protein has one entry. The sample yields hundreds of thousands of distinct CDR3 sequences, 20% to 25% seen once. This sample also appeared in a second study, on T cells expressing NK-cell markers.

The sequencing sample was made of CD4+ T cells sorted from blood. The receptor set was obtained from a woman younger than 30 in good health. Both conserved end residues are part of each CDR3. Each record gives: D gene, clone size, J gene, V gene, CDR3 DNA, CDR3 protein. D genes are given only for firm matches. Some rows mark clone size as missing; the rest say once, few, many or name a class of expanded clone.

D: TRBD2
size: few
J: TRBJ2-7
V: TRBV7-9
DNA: TGTGCCAGCAGCCCAAGGACTAGCGGGGGTTCCTACGAGCAGTACTTC
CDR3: CASSPRTSGGSYEQYF

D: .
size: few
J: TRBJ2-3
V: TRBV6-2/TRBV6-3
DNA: TGTGCCAGCAGGACAAGCGGATGGGGCCCGGATACGCAGTATTTT
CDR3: CASRTSGWGPDTQYF

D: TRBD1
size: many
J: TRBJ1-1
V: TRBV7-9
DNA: TGTGCCAGCAGCCGGGACAGCCACACTGAAGCTTTCTTT
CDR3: CASSRDSHTEAFF

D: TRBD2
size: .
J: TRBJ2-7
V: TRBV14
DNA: TGTGCCAGCAGCCTAGCGGGAGACACCTACGAGCAGTACTTC
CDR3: CASSLAGDTYEQYF

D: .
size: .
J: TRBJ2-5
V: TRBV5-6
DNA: TGTGCCAGCAGCCACCGTTCCACAGGGCCGCAGGAGACCCAGTACTTC
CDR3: CASSHRSTGPQETQYF

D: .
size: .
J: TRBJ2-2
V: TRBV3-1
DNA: TGTGCCAGCAGCCAGACCGTGGGGGCCGGGGAGCTGTTTTTT
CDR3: CASSQTVGAGELFF

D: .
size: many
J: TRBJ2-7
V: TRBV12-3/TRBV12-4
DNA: TGTGCCAGCAGTTTAGGGACAATTTCTGGGCAGTACTTC
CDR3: CASSLGTISGQYF

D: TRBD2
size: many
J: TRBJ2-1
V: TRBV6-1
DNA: TGTGCCAGCAGTCGGACTAGCGGGAACAATGAGCAGTTCTTC
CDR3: CASSRTSGNNEQFF

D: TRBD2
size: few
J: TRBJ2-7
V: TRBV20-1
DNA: TGCAGTGCAAGGGAGGGACCCGAGCAGTACTTC
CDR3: CSAREGPEQYF

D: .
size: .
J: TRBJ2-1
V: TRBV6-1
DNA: TGTGCCAGCAGACTTGGACGGAGTCAATACAATGAGCAGTTCTTC
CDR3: CASRLGRSQYNEQFF

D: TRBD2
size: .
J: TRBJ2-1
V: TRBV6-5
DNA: TGTGCCAGCAGTTACCCAAGCGGGAGGGCGCGGAATGAGCAGTTCTTC
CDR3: CASSYPSGRARNEQFF

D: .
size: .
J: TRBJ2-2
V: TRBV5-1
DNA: TGCGCCAGCCGATCGACCCTCAGAACCTCGAACACCGGGGAGCTGTTTTTT
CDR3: CASRSTLRTSNTGELFF

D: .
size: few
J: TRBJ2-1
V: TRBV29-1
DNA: TGCAGCGTTGGAGGAAATTACTACAATGAGCAGTTCTTC
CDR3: CSVGGNYYNEQFF

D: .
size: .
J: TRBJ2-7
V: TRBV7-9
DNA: TGTGCCAGCAGCTTAGACAGGTACGGCGAGCAGTACTTC
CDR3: CASSLDRYGEQYF

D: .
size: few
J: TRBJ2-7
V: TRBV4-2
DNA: TGTGCCAGCAGCCAGGGGGACGGGGAAAACTACGAGCAGTACTTC
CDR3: CASSQGDGENYEQYF

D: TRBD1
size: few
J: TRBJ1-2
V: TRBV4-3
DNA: TGCGCCAGCAGCCAAGTAAACAGGGGCTATGGCTACACCTTC
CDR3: CASSQVNRGYGYTF

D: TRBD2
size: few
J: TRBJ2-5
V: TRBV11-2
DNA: TGTGCCAGCAGCTTAGAGTTCCAGCGGGGCCCCCAAGAGACCCAGTACTTC
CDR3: CASSLEFQRGPQETQYF

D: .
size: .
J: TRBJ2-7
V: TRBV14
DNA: TGTGCCAGCAGCCAAGATCGGGACGGGTTCTACGAGCAGTACTTC
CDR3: CASSQDRDGFYEQYF

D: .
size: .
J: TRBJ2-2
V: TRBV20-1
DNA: TGCAGTGCTGGGTCAAACACCGGGGAGCTGTTTTTT
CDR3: CSAGSNTGELFF

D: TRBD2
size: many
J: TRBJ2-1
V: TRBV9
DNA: TGTGCCAGCAGCGTAGGGCTAGCGGGCTACAATGAGCAGTTCTTC
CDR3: CASSVGLAGYNEQFF

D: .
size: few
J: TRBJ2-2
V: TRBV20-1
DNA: TGCAGTGCTAGAGTTAGTGCAGGGACCGGGGAGCTGTTTTTT
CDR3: CSARVSAGTGELFF

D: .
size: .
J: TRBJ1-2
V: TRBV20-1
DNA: TGCAGTGCTGGACAGTTATATGGCTACACCTTC
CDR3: CSAGQLYGYTF

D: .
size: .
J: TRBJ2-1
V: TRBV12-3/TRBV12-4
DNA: TGTGCCAGCAGTTCTGGTTTCACAGGGTTGGGCAATGAGCAGTTCTTC
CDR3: CASSSGFTGLGNEQFF

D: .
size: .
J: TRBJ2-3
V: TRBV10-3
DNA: TGTGCCATCACACAGGATAGCACAGATACGCAGTATTTT
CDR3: CAITQDSTDTQYF

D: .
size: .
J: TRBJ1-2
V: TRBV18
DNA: TGTGCCAGCTCACCCACAGGGACCTATGACTATGGCTACACCTTC
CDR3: CASSPTGTYDYGYTF

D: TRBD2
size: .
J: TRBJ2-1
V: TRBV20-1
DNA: TGCAGTGCTAGAGTCGCCCGGGGGGGCCAATACAATGAGCAGTTCTTC
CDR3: CSARVARGGQYNEQFF

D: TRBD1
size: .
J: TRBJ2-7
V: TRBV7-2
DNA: TGTGCCAGCAGCTTAGCGCTAATGACAGGGGGGAACTACGAGCAGTACTTC
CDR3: CASSLALMTGGNYEQYF

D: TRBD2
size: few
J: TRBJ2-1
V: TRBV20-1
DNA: TGCAGTGCTAGAGAGGCTAGCGGCTCCTACAATGAGCAGTTCTTC
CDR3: CSAREASGSYNEQFF

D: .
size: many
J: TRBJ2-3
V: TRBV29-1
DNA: TGCAGCGTTGAAAGTTTGGTGAGCCGTCGCACAGATACGCAGTATTTT
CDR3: CSVESLVSRRTDTQYF

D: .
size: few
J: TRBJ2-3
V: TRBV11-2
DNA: TGTGCCAGCAGCTTGAGATCTCTAGCCGTCTTCACAGATACGCAGTATTTT
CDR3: CASSLRSLAVFTDTQYF

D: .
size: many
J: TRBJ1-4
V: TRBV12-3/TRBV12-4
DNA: TGTGCCAGCAGTTCCGTGACAGGAGTCGTCGAAAAACTGTTTTTT
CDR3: CASSSVTGVVEKLFF

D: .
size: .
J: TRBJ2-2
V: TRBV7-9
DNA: TGTTCCAGCAGCCCGACAGCCACCGGGGAGCTGTTTTTT
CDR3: CSSSPTATGELFF

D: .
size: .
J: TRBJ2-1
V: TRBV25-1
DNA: TGTGCCAGCAGCCCGCTCCAGGGTTACAATGAGCAGTTCTTC
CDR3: CASSPLQGYNEQFF

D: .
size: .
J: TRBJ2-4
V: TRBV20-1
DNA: TGCAGTGCCCTCCGGGAGGACAGGGCCCCGAACATTCAGTACTTC
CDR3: CSALREDRAPNIQYF

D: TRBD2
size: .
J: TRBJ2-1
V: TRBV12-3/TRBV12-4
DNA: TGTGCCAGCAGTTTAGACGGGACTACCTACTACAATGAGCAGTTCTTC
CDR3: CASSLDGTTYYNEQFF

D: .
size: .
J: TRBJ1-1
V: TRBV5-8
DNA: TGTGCCAGCAGCTACCACCAGGTGGAGGCTTTCTTT
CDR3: CASSYHQVEAFF